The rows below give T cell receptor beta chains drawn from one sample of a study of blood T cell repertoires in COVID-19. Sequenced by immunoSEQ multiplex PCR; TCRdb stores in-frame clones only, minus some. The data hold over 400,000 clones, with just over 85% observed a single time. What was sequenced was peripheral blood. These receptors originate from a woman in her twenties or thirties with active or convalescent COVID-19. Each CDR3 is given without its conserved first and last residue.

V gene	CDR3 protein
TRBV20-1	SASPSGEINEQF
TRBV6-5	ASSSSTNEKLF
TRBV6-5	ASSPRTVANTEAF
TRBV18	ASSPGGPGGGGIYEQY
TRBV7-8	ASSLGISAYGYT
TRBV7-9	ASSTGLKETQY
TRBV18	ASSPRDRGTSSGNTIY
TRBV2	ASVSLEGAGGYT
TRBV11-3	ASSVPTSGGPAGELF
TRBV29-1	SVLDRVAVGELF
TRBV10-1	ASSGQGYSTEAF
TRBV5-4	ASSPAELAGASGEQY
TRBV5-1	ASSSSGNRLNTEAF
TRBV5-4	ASNPGQGSYGYT
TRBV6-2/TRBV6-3	ASSYSGERLAGDYNEQF
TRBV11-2	ASTLQGASGSPLH
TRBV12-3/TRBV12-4	ASGRDTGELF
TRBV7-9	ASSRPYRTNSGTQY
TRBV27	ASSLDRVYTEAF
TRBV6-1	ASSEGGTSLYGYT
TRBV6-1	ASSDLLWAAEQY
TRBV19	ASSPSGRPVNNEQF
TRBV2	ASSWTGTDYGYT
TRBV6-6	ASSRDSYGYT
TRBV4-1	ASSSPSRDTSNYGYT
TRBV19	ATSGGVSNQPQH
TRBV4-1	ASSPVQGSNQPQH
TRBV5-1	ASSTGQGLGGYT
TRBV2	ASSGATSGGVAGDTQY
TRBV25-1	ASSEFSLTDTQY
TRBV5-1	ASSLDYDRAYEQY
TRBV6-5	ASSHRGAYGYT
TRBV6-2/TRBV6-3	ASSYSGRYT
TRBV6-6	ASSDSDRPYNSPLH
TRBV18	ASSPLLAGGTTDTQY
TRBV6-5	ASSRRDKYTEAF
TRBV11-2	ASSLSPGGQETQY
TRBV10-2	ASSDPGGAGGSYEQY
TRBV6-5	ASMTGPGNTIY
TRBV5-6	ASSPGQGPYGYT
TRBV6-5	ASSDRVNTEAF
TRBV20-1	SASYGGLAETQY
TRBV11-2	ASSFGGSNRYGYT
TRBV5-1	ASSWSQASSTTEAF
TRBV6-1	ASSGPGLAGAGELF
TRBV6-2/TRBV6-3	ASSSRGQGLYEQY
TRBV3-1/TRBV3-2	ASSQEGAGNTIY
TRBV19	ASTVLQGNTEAF
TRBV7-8	ASSSRGIYGYT
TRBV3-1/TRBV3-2	ASSPYGGSNQPQH
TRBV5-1	ASSLGESSYNEQF